A few counts support the clone carrying this T cell receptor beta chain. Its target is not known. This specimen belongs to a study of cytomegalovirus exposure and HLA in healthy donors. Background on the study: Researchers previously reported finding about 110 million unique TCR beta sequences from some 180 million T cells. Findings and caveats of the study: Follow-up analysis found HLA locus-dependent TCR association rates, highest for DRB1 and lowest for HLA-C. Later analysis demonstrated an association between a missense DCLRE1C variant and TCR beta V- and J-gene trimming.

V was cut by 5 bases and J by 0 bases, with 14 bases left in between. This CDR3 comprises 15 residues. In germline, CDR1 is SEHNR, CDR2 FQNEAQ (reference sequence). Primers for the PCR totalled 60 Vbeta and 13 Jbeta. Libraries were prepared by immunoSEQ multiplex PCR; TCRdb keeps only in-frame clonotypes and omits some of them. The sample gives more than 85,000 clones, about 16% of which show up once; over 0.65% is in the top ten. The gene calls are TRBV7-9 and TRBJ2-7, with TRBD1 as a possible D gene (5 bases). The sequence was collected from a female donor in good health and CMV-seronegative. Sequencing was carried out using PBMCs. The CDR3 region is CASSGHGAVSYEQYF. For the CDR3, the DNA is TGTGCCAGCAGCGGGCATGGGGCCGTCTCCTACGAGCAGTACTTC.